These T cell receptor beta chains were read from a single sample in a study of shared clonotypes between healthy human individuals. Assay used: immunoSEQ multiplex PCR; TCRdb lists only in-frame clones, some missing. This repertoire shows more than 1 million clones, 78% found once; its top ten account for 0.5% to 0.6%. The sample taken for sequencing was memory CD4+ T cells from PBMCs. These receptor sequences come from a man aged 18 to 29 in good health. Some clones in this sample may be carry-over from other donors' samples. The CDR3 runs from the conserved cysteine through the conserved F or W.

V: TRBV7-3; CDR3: CASSATLRGYAFF
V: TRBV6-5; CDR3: CASSYSVQATYGELFF
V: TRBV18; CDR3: CASSPKTVAGSPDTQYF
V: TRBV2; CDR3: CASSVTAQGEAFF
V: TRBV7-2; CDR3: CASSQGPGTGGIYGYTF
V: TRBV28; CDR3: CASTERGARGTQYF
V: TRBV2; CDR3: CASSERDRGGTEAFF
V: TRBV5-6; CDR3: CASSLLSGSTDTQYF
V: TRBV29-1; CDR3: CSVRGLVAGVGETQYF
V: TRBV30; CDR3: CAWDLQGNTEAFF
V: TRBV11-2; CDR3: CASTRGASSYEQYF
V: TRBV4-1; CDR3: CASSQPVRNTEAFF
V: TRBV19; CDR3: CASSNEQFF
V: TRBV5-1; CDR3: CASSFRAQGAGWSGTQYF
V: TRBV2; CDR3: CASAEGYQPQHF
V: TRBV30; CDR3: CAWRRETSGRGETQYF
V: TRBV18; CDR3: CASSPLVNYEQYF
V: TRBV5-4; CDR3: CASSFKGSASTDTQYF
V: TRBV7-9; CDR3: CASSFISGDEQYF
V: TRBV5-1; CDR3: CASSLPMDEQFF
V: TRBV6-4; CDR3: CASSPGLSIPGEQFF
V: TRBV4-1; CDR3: CASSLLAVSTDTQYF
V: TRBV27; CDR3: CASTSRGGYEQYF
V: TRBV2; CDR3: CASRWNTGELFF
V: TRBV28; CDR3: CASSAHEITGELFF
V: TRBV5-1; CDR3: CASSLDRASTDTQYF
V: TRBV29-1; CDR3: CSVVRGGGDYGYTF
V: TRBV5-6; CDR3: CASSPGQGANYGYTF
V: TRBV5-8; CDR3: CASSLLGAGPREDTF
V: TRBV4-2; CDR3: CASSQRTSGSGTGELFF
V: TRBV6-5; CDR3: CASSPGSYYEQYF
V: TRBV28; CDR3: CASSLLQGRTPLHF
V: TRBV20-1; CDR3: CSAKGGPWAFF
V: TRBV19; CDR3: CASSKLAGVQDTQYF
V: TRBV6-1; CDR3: CASSSTGGNEKLFF
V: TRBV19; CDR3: CASSIKWGQGYPDTQYF
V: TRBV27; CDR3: CASRRGQGTYEQYF
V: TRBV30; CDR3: CAWSGTSGSYEQYF
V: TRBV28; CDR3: CASSSRDTSFRGYTF
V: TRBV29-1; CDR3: CSAQANTEAFF
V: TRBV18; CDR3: CASSPQFTGLSWGDAYNEQFF